This T cell receptor beta chain was documented in a study of T cell repertoires in cytomegalovirus infection. About the research overall: HLA-B-restricted CMV epitopes that are well studied, plus recently identified HLA-C-restricted ones, were used by the study. Indications came from public TCR beta signatures; they pointed to CMV infection and to a matching HLA type.

Germline CDR1 reads SGHRS; CDR2 reads YFSETQ. V lost 3 bases and J lost 8; bases outside the gene matches: 11. This CDR3 has 15 residues. Each CDR3 protein is one row after TCRdb ran MiXCR on the reads. The profile covers roughly 570,000 distinct CDR3 sequences, with about 40% appearing a single time and around 48% taken by the ten largest. Of note for this clonotype: Antigen specificity is unknown.

Overall study results and limits: Totalled public TCR beta family frequency picked out people who carried CMV plus the relevant HLA. Clonotypes of TCR beta that were HLA-C-restricted and CMV-specific dominated the ex vivo response.

The V gene is TRBV5-1, the J gene TRBJ1-5; the match to TRBD1 covers 7 bases. This receptor was obtained from a human donor in good health (CMV status not recorded). Some clones in this sample may be carry-over from other donors' samples. The specimen was cultured PBMCs, collected from culture after CMV antigen stimulation. The CDR3 DNA is TGCGCCAGCAGCTCGCTAGGGACAGCGGAGGAGCCCCAGCATTTT. This sequence encodes CASSSLGTAEEPQHF.